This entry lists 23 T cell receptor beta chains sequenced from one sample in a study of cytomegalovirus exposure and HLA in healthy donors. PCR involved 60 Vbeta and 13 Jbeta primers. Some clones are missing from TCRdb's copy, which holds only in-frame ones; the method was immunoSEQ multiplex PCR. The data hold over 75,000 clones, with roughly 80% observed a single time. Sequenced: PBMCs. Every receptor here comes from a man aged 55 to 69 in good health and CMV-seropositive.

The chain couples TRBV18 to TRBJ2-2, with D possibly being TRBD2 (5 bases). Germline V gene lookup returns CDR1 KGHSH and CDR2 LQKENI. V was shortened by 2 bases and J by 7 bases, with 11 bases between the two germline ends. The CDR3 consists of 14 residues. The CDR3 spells CASSPISGYGELFF. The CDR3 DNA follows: TGTGCCAGCTCACCAATCAGCGGATACGGGGAGCTGTTTTTT.

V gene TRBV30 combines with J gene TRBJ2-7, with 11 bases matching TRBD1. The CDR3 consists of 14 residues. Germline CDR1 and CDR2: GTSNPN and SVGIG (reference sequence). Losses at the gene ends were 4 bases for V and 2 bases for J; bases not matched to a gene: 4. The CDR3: CAWMDRGRPYEQYF. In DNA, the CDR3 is TGTGCCTGGATGGACAGGGGGCGTCCCTACGAGCAGTACTTC.

CDR3 amino acids: CASSLAQGYEQYF. CDR3 coding DNA: TGCGCCAGCAGCTTGGCCCAGGGCTACGAGCAGTACTTC. The chain employs TRBV5-1 and TRBJ2-5; D is possibly TRBD1 (5 bases). With the DNA end fitting TRBJ2-7 better, the J assignment may be wrong. This CDR3 contains 13 residues. The germline CDR1 and CDR2 sequences are SGHRS and YFSETQ.

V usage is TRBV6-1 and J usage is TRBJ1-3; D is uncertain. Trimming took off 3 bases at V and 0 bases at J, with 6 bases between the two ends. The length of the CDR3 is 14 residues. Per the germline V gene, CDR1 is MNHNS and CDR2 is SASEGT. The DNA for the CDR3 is TGTGCCAGCAGTGAGAGGGTCTCTGGAAACACCATATATTTT. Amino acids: CASSERVSGNTIYF.

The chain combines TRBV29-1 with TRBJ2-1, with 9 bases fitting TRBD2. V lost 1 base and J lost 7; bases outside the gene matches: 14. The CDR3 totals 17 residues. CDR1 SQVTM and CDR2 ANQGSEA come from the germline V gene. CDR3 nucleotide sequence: TGCAGCGTTGAAGGACCCCACACTAGCGGGCTTTGGAATGAGCAGTTCTTC. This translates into CSVEGPHTSGLWNEQFF.

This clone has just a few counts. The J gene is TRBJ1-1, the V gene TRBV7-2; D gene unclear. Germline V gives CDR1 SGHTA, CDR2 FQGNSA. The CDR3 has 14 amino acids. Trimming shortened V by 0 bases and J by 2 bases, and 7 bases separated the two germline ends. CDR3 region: CASSLATLNTEAFF. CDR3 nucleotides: TGTGCCAGCAGCTTAGCGACACTCAACACTGAAGCTTTCTTT.

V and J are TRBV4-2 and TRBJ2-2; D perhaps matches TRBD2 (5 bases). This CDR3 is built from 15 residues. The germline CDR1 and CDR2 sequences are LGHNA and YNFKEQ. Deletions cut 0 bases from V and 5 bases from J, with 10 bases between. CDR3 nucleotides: TGTGCCAGCAGCCAAGATCAGCGGAGAACCGGGGAGCTGTTTTTT. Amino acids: CASSQDQRRTGELFF.

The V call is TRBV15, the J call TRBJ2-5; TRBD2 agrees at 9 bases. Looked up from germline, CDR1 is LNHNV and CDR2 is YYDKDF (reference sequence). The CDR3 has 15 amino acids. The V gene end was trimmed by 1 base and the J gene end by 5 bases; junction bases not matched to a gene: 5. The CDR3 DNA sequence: TGTGCCACCAGCAGAGCTCGCGGGGGGGCCGAGACCCAGTACTTC. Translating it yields CATSRARGGAETQYF.

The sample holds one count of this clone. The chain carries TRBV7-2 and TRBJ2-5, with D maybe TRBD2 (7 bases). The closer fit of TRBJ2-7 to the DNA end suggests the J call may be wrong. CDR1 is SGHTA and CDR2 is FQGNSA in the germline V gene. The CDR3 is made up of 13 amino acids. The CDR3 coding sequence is TGTGCCAGCAGCCTAGGGGGGGAATACGAGCAGTACTTC. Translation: CASSLGGEYEQYF.

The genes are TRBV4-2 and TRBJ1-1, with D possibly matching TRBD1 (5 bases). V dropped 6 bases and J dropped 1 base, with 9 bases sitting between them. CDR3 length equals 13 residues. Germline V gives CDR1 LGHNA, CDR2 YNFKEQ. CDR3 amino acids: CASSPQGNTEAFF. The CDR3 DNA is TGTGCCAGCAGTCCCCAGGGGAACACTGAAGCTTTCTTT.

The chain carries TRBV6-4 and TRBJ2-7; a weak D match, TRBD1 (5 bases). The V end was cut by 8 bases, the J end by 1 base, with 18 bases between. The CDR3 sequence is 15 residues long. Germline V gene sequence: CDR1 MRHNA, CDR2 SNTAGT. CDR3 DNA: TGTGCCAGCGAGGCTCGGACAATGGGGTCCTACGAGCAGTACTTC. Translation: CASEARTMGSYEQYF.

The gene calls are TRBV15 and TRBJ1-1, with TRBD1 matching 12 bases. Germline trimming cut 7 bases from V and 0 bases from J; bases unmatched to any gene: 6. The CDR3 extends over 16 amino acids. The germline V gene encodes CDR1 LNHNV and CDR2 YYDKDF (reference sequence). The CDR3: CATKGQGAAMNTEAFF. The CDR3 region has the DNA TGTGCCACCAAGGGACAGGGGGCCGCGATGAACACTGAAGCTTTCTTT. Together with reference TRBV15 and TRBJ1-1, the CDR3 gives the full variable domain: DAMVIQNPRYQVTQFGKPVTLSCSQTLNHNVMYWYQQKSSQAPKLLFHYYDKDFNNEADTPDNFQSRRPNTSFCFLDIRSPGLGDTAMYLCATKGQGAAMNTEAFFGQGTRLTVV.

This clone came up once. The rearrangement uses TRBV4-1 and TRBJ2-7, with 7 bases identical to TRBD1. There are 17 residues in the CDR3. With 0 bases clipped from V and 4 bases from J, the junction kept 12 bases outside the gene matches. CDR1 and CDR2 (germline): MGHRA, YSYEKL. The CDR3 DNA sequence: TGCGCCAGCAGCCAAGAATGGGCGACAGGGAAAGGTTACGAGCAGTACTTC. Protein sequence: CASSQEWATGKGYEQYF.

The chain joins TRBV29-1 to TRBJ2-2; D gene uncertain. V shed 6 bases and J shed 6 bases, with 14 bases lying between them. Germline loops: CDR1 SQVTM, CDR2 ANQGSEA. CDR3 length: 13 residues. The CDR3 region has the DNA TGCAGCGTACCCACCCAGTCCTCCGGGGAGCTGTTTTTT. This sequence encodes CSVPTQSSGELFF.

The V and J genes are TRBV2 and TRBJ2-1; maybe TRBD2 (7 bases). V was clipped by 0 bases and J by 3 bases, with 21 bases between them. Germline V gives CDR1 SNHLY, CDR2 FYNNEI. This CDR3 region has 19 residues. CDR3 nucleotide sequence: TGTGCCAGCAGTGAAGCGCAATCCCCGTGGGAGGGGGTCTACAATGAGCAGTTCTTC. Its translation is CASSEAQSPWEGVYNEQFF.

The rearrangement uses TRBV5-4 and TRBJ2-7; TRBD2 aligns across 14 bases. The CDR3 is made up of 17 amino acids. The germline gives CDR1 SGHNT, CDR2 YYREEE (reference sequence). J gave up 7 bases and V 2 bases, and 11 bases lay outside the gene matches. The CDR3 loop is CASSFPGLAGAGGEQYF. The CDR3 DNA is TGTGCCAGCAGCTTCCCGGGACTAGCGGGGGCCGGGGGTGAGCAGTACTTC.

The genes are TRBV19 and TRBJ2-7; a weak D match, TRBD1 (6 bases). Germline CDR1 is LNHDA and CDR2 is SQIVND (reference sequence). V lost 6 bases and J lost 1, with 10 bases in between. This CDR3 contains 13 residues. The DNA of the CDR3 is TGTGCCAGTAGCCGACAGGAGTCCTACGAGCAGTACTTC. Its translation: CASSRQESYEQYF.

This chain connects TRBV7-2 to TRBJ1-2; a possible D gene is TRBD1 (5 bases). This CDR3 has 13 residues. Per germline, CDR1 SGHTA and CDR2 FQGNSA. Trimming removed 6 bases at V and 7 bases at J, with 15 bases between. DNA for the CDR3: TGTGCCAGCAGGGAGGGACGCTACTTTGGCTACACCTTC. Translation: CASREGRYFGYTF.

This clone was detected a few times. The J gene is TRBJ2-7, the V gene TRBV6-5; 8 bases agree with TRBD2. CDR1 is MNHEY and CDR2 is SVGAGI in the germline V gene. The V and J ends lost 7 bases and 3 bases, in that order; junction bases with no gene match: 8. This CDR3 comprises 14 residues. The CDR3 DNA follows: TGTGCCAGCACCCCCCGGGGGGGTATCTACGAGCAGTACTTC. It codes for CASTPRGGIYEQYF.

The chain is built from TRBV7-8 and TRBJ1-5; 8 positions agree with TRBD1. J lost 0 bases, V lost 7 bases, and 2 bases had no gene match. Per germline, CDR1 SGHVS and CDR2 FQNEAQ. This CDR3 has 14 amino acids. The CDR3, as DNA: TGTGCCAGCACCCAGGGGGCTAGCAATCAGCCCCAGCATTTT. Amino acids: CASTQGASNQPQHF.

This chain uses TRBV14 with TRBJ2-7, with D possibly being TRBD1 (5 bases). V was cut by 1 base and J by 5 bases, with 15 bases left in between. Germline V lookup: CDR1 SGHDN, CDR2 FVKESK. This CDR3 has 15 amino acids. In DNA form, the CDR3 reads TGTGCCAGCAGCCAAGTGGGCCAGGGCTTCGACGAGCAGTACTTC. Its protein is CASSQVGQGFDEQYF.

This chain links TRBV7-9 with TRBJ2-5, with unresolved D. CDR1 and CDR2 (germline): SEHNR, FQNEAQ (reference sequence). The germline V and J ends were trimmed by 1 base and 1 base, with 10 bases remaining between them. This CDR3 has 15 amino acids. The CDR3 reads CASSLELLSQETQYF. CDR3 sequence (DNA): TGTGCCAGCAGCTTAGAACTACTATCCCAAGAGACCCAGTACTTC. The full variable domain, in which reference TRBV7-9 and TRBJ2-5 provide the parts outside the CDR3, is DTGVSQNPRHKITKRGQNVTFRCDPISEHNRLYWYRQTLGQGPEFLTYFQNEAQLEKSRLLSDRFSAERPKGSFSTLEIQRTEQGDSAMYLCASSLELLSQETQYFGPGTRLLVL.

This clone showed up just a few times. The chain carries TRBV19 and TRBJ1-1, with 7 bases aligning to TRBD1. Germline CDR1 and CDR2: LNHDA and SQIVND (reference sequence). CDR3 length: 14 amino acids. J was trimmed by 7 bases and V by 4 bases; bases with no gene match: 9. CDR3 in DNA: TGTGCCAGTAGTACACTTGACAGGGCCTATGAAGCTTTCTTT. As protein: CASSTLDRAYEAFF.